One sample yielded the 5 T cell receptor beta chains listed below, sequenced in a study of chemoradiotherapy in HPV16-positive cancers. TCRdb keeps only in-frame clones here, not all; method: immunoSEQ multiplex PCR. Of about 6,500 clones listed, 75% to 95% were seen once; the top ten hold 1.5% to 2%. The starting material was blood, obtained from a patient who underwent chemoradiotherapy. These receptors came from a human donor with HPV-associated anogenital cancer.

CDR3 DNA: TGTGCCACGAGACGGGACAGTAATGAAAAACTGTTTTTT. Translating gives CATRRDSNEKLFF. The chain has TRBV10-3 and TRBJ1-4, with 7 bases fitting TRBD1. The CDR3 is 13 residues long. Looked up from germline, CDR1 is ENHRY and CDR2 is SYGVKD. Unmatched junction bases numbered 6, after V lost 10 bases and J lost 4 bases.

The CDR3 nucleotides read TGTGCCAGCAGCACCCCCCGGGGGAGCAACGCCTACGAGCAGTACTTC. It encodes CASSTPRGSNAYEQYF. The J gene is TRBJ2-7, the V gene TRBV5-4; perhaps TRBD2 as D (6 bases). The CDR3 runs to 16 residues. V lost 4 bases and J 2 bases, leaving 19 bases between the germline ends. Germline V gene lookup returns CDR1 SGHNT and CDR2 YYREEE (reference sequence).

By share of the sample, this clone is medium-sized. This chain links TRBV25-1 with TRBJ1-2, with 7 bases fitting TRBD1. The CDR3 consists of 15 residues. Germline CDR1 MGHDK, CDR2 SYGVNS. Trimming took 5 bases from V and 4 from J; bases not matched to a gene: 10. The CDR3, as DNA: TGTGCCAGCAGTCACCCCTCCGGGACAGTCTATGGCTACACCTTC. Protein product: CASSHPSGTVYGYTF.

The chain uses TRBV4-1 and TRBJ2-1, with 7 nucleotides matching TRBD2. The CDR3 is made up of 15 amino acids. Per germline, CDR1 MGHRA and CDR2 YSYEKL. V gave up 4 bases and J gave up 6 bases; unmatched junction bases: 9. Here the CDR3 reads CASSRTGGGTNEQFF. In nucleotides, the CDR3 is TGCGCCAGCAGCCGCACTGGCGGGGGTACCAATGAGCAGTTCTTC.

The genes are TRBV7-7 and TRBJ2-5; 8 positions agree with TRBD2. The ends lost 1 base at V and 5 bases at J; junction bases unmatched: 15. The germline V gene has CDR1 SSHAT and CDR2 FNYEAQ (reference sequence). The CDR3 has 18 residues. The CDR3 nucleotides read TGTGCCAGCAGCTTAGAGTTCGGGACTAGTGCCTCTTTCGAGACCCAGTACTTC. Its protein product is CASSLEFGTSASFETQYF.